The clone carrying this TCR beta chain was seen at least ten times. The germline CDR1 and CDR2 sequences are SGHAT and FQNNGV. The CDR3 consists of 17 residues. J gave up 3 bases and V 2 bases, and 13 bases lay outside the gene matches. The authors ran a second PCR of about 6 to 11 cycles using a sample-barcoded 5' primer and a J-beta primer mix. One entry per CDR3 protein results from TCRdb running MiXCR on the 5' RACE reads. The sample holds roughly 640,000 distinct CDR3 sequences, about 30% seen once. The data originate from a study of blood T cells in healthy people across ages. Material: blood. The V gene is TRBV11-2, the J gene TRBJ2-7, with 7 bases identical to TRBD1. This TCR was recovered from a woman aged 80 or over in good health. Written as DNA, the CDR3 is TGTGCCAGCAGCTTATTGAGGGGTCACAGGGGTTTCTACGAGCAGTACTTC. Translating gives CASSLLRGHRGFYEQYF.